This TCR beta chain was documented in a study of blood T cell repertoires in COVID-19. Germline V CDR1 and CDR2: KGHSH, LQKENI. This CDR3 is 14 amino acids long. V was clipped by 4 bases and J by 0 bases, with 9 bases between them. The assay was immunoSEQ multiplex PCR, and TCRdb's table has in-frame clones only and misses some. This sample has 260,000 or so clones, with around 86% found just once. Those enrolled, adults aged 18 to 89 years, came from about two dozen US areas. Sequenced sample: PBMCs or T cells enriched from blood (not recorded which). V usage is TRBV18 and J usage is TRBJ1-1; possibly TRBD1 for D (6 bases). This TCR derives from a man between 18 and 35 years old who had recovered from COVID-19. The CDR3 spells CASSRQAMNTEAFF. The DNA of the CDR3 is TGTGCCAGCTCACGACAGGCGATGAACACTGAAGCTTTCTTT.